The source of this T cell receptor beta chain is a study of blood T cell repertoires in COVID-19. The assay was immunoSEQ multiplex PCR, and TCRdb's table has in-frame clones only and misses some. The table lists around 25,000 clones, 65% to 75% of them singletons, with less than 8.5% in the top ten. The CDR3 extends over 16 amino acids. Trimming cost V 7 bases and J 0 bases; bases outside gene matches: 4. Germline V gene data show CDR1 as LNHDA and CDR2 as SQIVND (reference sequence). This clone is a singleton in its sample. V is TRBV19 and J is TRBJ2-6; 9 nucleotides align to TRBD1. This receptor was obtained from a man aged 45-65 years with COVID-19, enrolled during active disease. Sequencing was carried out using peripheral blood. The CDR3 bases are TGTGCCAGTATACAGGGGGCTGCCTCTGGGGCCAACGTCCTGACTTTC. Translating it yields CASIQGAASGANVLTF.